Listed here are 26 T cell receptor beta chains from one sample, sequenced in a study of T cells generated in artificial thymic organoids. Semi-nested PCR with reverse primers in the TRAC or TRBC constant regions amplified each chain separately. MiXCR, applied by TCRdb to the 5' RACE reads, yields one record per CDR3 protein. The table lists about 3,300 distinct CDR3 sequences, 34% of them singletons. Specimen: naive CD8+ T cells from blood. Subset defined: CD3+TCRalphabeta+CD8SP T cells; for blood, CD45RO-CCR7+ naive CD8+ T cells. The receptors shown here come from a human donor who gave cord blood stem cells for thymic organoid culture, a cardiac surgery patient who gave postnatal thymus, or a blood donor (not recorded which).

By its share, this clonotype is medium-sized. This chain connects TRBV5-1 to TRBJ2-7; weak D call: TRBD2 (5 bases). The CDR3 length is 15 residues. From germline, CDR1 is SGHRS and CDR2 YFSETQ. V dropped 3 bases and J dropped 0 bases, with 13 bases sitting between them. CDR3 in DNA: TGCGCCAGCAGCTCCGGACTGGAAAACTCCTACGAGCAGTACTTC. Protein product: CASSSGLENSYEQYF.

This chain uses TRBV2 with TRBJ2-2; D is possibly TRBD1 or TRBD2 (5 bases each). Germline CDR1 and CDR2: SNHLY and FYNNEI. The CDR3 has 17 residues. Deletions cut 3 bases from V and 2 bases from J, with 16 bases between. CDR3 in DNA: TGTGCCAGCAGTGAGTCCCGGGACCGGGCTAACACCGGGGAGCTGTTTTTT. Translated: CASSESRDRANTGELFF.

The CDR3, as DNA: TGTGCCAGCATCACAGGGGGCCTGAACACTGAAGCTTTCTTT. Its translation: CASITGGLNTEAFF. This sequence joins TRBV2 and TRBJ1-1; 9 bases are shared with TRBD1. The CDR3 length is 14 residues. Germline V gene lookup returns CDR1 SNHLY and CDR2 FYNNEI. V lost 7 bases and J lost 0; bases outside the gene matches: 3.

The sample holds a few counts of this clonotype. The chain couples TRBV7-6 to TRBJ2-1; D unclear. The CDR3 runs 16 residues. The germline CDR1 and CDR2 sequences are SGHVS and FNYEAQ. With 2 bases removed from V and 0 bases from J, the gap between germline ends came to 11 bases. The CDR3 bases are TGTGCCAGCAGCTTAATATCCTCGAGCTCCTACAATGAGCAGTTCTTC. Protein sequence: CASSLISSSSYNEQFF.

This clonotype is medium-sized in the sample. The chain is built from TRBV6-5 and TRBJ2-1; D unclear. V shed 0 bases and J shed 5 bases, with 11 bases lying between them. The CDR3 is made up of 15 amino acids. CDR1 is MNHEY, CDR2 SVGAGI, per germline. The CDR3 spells CASSYSSLPNNEQFF. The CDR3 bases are TGTGCCAGCAGTTACTCGAGTCTCCCAAACAATGAGCAGTTCTTC.

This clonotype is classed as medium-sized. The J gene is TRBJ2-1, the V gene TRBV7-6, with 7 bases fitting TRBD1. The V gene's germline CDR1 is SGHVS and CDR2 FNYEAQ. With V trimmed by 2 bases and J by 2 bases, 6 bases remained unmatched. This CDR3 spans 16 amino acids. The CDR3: CASSLFRDSPYNEQFF. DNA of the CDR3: TGTGCCAGCAGCTTATTCCGGGACAGTCCCTACAATGAGCAGTTCTTC.

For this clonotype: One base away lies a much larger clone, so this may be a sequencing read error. CDR3 loop: CASSFSAGSYEQYF. CDR3 in DNA: TGTGCCAGCAGCTTTAGCGCGGGCTCCTACGAGCAGTACTTC. This chain links TRBV7-3 with TRBJ2-7; TRBD2 is a possible D gene (5 bases). Germline V gene data show CDR1 as SGHTA and CDR2 as FQGTGA. Trimming removed 3 bases from V and 0 bases from J, with 9 bases in between. The CDR3 runs 14 residues.

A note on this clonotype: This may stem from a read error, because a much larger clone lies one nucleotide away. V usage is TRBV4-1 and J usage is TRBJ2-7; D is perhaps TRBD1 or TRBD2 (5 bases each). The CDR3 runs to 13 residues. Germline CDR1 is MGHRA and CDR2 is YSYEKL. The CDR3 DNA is TGCGCCTGCAGCCAAGGGACGGCCTACGAGCAGTACTTC. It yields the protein CACSQGTAYEQYF.

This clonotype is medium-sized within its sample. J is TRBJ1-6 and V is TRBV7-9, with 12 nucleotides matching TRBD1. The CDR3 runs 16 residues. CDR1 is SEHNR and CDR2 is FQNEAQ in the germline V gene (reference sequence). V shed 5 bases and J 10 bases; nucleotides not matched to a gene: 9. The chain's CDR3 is CASSPGTGGRGSPLHF. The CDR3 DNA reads TGTGCCAGCAGCCCCGGGACAGGGGGCCGAGGCTCACCCCTCCACTTT. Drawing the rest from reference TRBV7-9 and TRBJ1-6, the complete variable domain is DTGVSQNPRHKITKRGQNVTFRCDPISEHNRLYWYRQTLGQGPEFLTYFQNEAQLEKSRLLSDRFSAERPKGSFSTLEIQRTEQGDSAMYLCASSPGTGGRGSPLHFGNGTRLTVT.

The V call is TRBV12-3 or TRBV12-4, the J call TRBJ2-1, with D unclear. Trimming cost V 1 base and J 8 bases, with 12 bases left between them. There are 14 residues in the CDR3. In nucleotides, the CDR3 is TGTGCCAGCAGTTTAGGGCCTAGTGGGGATGAGCAGTTCTTC. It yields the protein CASSLGPSGDEQFF.

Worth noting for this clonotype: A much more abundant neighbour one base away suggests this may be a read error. CDR3 sequence reads: CASSYQGGDYERYF. CDR3 sequence (DNA): TGTGCCAGCAGTTACCAGGGCGGGGACTACGAGCGGTACTTC. V usage is TRBV6-5 and J usage is TRBJ2-7; TRBD2 aligns across 7 bases. The CDR3 contains 14 residues. Germline assignment: CDR1 MNHEY and CDR2 SVGAGI.

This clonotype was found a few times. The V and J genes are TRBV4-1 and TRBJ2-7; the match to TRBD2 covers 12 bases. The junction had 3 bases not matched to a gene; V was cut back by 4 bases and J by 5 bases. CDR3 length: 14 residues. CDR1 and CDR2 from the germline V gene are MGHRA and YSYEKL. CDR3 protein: CASSPGLAGDEQYF. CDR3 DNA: TGCGCCAGCAGCCCGGGACTAGCGGGCGACGAGCAGTACTTC.

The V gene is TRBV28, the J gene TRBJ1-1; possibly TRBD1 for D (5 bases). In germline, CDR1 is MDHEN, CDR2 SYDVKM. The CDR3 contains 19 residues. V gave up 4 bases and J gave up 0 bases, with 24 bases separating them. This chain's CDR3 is CASSSPPVGHFTVNTEAFF. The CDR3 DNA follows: TGTGCCAGCAGTTCCCCCCCAGTGGGGCACTTCACCGTGAACACTGAAGCTTTCTTT.

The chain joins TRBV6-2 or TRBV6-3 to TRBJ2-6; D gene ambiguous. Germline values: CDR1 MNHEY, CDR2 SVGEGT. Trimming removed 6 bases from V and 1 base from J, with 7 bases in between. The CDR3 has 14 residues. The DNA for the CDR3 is TGTGCCAGCAGAGCAGTTTCTGGGGCCAACGTCCTGACTTTC. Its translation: CASRAVSGANVLTF.

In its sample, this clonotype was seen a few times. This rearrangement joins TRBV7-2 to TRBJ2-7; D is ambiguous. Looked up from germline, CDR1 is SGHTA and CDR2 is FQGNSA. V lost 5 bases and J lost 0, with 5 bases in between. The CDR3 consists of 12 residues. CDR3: CASSPSSYEQYF. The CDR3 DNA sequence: TGTGCCAGCAGCCCCAGCTCCTACGAGCAGTACTTC.

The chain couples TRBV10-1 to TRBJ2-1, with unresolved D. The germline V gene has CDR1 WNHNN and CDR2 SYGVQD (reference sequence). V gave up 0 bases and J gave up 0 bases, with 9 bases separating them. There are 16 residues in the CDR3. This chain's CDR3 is CASSESTVLSYNEQFF. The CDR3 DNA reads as TGCGCCAGCAGTGAGTCTACGGTTCTCTCCTACAATGAGCAGTTCTTC.

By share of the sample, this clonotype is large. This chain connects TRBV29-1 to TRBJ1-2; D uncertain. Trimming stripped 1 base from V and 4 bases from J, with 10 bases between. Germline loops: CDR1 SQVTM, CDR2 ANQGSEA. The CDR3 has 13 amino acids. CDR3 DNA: TGCAGCGTTGAAGGGCCGGGCCCCTATGGCTACACCTTC. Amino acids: CSVEGPGPYGYTF. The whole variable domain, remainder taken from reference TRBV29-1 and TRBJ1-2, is SAVISQKPSRDICQRGTSLTIQCQVDSQVTMMFWYRQQPGQSLTLIATANQGSEATYESGFVIDKFPISRPNLTFSTLTVSNMSPEDSSIYLCSVEGPGPYGYTFGSGTRLTVV.

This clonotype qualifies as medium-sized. The CDR3 sequence is CASSLQGAIETQYF. The CDR3 DNA sequence: TGTGCCAGCAGTTTGCAGGGGGCAATTGAGACCCAGTACTTC. The rearrangement joins TRBV28 to TRBJ2-5; 8 bases agree with TRBD1. The CDR3 contains 14 residues. J gave up 5 bases and V 3 bases, and 5 bases lay outside the gene matches. The V gene's germline CDR1 is MDHEN and CDR2 SYDVKM.

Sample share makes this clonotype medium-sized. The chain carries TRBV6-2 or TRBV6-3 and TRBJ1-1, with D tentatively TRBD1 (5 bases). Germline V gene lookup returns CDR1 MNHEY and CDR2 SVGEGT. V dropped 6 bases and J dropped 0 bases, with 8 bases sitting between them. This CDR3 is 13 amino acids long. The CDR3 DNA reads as TGTGCCAGCAGACTGACAGTGAACACTGAAGCTTTCTTT. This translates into CASRLTVNTEAFF.

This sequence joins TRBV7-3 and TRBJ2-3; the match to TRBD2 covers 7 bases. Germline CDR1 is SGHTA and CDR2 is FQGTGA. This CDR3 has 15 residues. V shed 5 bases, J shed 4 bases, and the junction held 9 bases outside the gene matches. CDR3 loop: CASSLRPGGADTQYF. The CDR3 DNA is TGTGCCAGCAGCCTACGACCGGGGGGTGCAGATACGCAGTATTTT. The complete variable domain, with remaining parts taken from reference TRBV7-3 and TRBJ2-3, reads GAGVSQTPSNKVTEKGKYVELRCDPISGHTALYWYRQSLGQGPEFLIYFQGTGAADDSGLPNDRFFAVRPEGSVSTLKIQRTERGDSAVYLCASSLRPGGADTQYFGPGTRLTVL.

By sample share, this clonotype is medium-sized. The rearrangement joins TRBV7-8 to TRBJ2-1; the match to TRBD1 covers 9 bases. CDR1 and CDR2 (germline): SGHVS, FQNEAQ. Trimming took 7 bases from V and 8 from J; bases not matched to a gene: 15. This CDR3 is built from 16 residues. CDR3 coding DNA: TGTGCCAGCAACCCGAGCACCGGGACAGGGATGGATGAGCAGTTCTTC. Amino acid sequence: CASNPSTGTGMDEQFF.

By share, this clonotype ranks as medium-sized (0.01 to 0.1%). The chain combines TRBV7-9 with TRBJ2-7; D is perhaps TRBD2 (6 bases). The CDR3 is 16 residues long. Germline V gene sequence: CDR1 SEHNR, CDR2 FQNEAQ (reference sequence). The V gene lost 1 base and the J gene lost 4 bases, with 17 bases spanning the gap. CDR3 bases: TGTGCCAGCAGCTTAGTAGGAGGGCGGAGAGATTACGAGCAGTACTTC. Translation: CASSLVGGRRDYEQYF. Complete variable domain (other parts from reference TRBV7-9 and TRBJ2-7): DTGVSQNPRHKITKRGQNVTFRCDPISEHNRLYWYRQTLGQGPEFLTYFQNEAQLEKSRLLSDRFSAERPKGSFSTLEIQRTEQGDSAMYLCASSLVGGRRDYEQYFGPGTRLTVT.

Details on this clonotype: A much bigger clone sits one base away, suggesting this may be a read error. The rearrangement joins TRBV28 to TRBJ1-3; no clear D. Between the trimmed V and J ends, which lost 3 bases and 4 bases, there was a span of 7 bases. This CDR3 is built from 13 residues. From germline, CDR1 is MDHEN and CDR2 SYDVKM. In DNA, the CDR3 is TGTGCCAGCAGTTTTCGGCTGGGAAACACCATATATTTT. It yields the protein CASSFRLGNTIYF.

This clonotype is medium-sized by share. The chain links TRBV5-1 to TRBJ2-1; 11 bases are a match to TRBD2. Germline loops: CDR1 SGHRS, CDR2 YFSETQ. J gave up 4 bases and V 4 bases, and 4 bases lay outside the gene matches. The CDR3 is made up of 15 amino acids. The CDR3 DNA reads TGCGCCAGCAGCGCTCGGACTAGCGGGTACAATGAGCAGTTCTTC. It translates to CASSARTSGYNEQFF.

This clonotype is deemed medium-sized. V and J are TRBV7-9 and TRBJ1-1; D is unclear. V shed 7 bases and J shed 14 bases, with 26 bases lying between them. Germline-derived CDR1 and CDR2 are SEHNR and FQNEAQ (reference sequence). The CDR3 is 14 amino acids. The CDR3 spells CASTIGPKSRMRFF. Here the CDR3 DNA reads TGTGCCAGCACCATCGGACCTAAAAGTCGAATGAGATTCTTT.

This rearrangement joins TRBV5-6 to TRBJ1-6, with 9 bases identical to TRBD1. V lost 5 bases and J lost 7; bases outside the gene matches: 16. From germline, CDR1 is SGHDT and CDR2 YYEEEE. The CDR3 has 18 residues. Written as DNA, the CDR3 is TGTGCCAGCAGTTCGCGGCGGACAGGGGATTTTTGGAATTCACCCCTCCACTTT. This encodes CASSSRRTGDFWNSPLHF.